This TCR beta chain is from a study of blood T cell repertoires in COVID-19. Study-level information: Some COVID-19 samples were acute and others convalescent; all came from the United States, Italy and Spain. The analysed material was cDNA or gDNA that came from T cells, B-cell-depleted T cells, or PBMCs.

In the original processing: Reference gene primer amplification in the assay estimated nucleated cell counts. TCRdb keeps only in-frame clones here, not all; method: immunoSEQ multiplex PCR. The V and J calls and clone size were taken over from that table, and D and trimming were inferred from the DNA. The top ten hold 4.5% to 5.5% of the sample, which has about 87,000 clones, around 86% seen once. Sequencing was carried out using peripheral blood. This clonotype was obtained from a middle-aged man with acute or convalescent COVID-19.

CDR3 sequence: CASSFHGVNTEAFF. DNA for the CDR3: TGTGCCAGCAGTTTCCACGGGGTGAACACTGAAGCTTTCTTT. This rearrangement joins TRBV27 to TRBJ1-1; no clear D. The V end was cut by 3 bases, the J end by 0 bases, with 8 bases between. The germline CDR1 and CDR2 sequences are MNHEY and SMNVEV (reference sequence). The CDR3 spans 14 residues.